One and the same sample provided the 3 T cell receptor beta chains below, sequenced in a study of blood T cell repertoires in COVID-19. Clones were read by immunoSEQ multiplex PCR, and TCRdb kept only the in-frame ones, dropping some. The sample contains hundreds of thousands of clones, about 79% of which appear only once. The sample comprised peripheral blood. These TCRs come from a man older than 75 with acute or convalescent COVID-19.

This rearrangement joins TRBV5-1 to TRBJ2-2, with 7 bases matching TRBD1. Unmatched junction bases numbered 8, after V lost 4 bases and J lost 5 bases. The CDR3 is 15 residues long. CDR1 is SGHRS, CDR2 YFSETQ, per germline. CDR3 sequence (DNA): TGCGCCAGCAGCGATGGTTCCAGGGGGACCGGGGAGCTGTTTTTT. This codes for CASSDGSRGTGELFF.

The genes are TRBV6-1 and TRBJ2-3; tentatively, D is TRBD2 (5 bases). The V end lost 0 bases, the J end lost 0 bases, and 7 bases lay between the germline ends. This CDR3 has 15 amino acids. Germline CDR1 is MNHNS and CDR2 is SASEGT. The CDR3 nucleotides are TGTGCCAGCAGTGAAGCTTGGACTAGCACAGATACGCAGTATTTT. Protein sequence: CASSEAWTSTDTQYF.

The chain joins TRBV5-1 to TRBJ2-7; D possibly corresponds to TRBD1 (5 bases). Germline CDR1 is SGHRS and CDR2 is YFSETQ. The CDR3 has 14 residues. Trimming took 0 bases from V and 3 from J, leaving 10 bases between them. The CDR3 bases are TGCGCCAGCAGCTTGGATACAGGTTACTACGAGCAGTACTTC. This encodes CASSLDTGYYEQYF.